This entry lists 24 T cell receptor beta chains sequenced from one sample in a study of blood T cells in healthy people across ages. A second PCR, run for 7 to 11 cycles, used a sample-barcoded 5' primer plus a J-beta primer mix. TCRdb re-analysed the 5' RACE reads in MiXCR, keeping a single row per CDR3 protein. The sample has around 280,000 distinct CDR3 sequences; 25% to 30% are singletons. Sequenced input: blood. The receptors were sampled from a woman between 65 and 79 years old in good health.

The chain employs TRBV20-1 and TRBJ2-1; tentative D call: TRBD2 (5 bases). V was shortened by 5 bases and J by 12 bases, with 14 bases between the two germline ends. CDR3 length: 11 residues. Germline V gene lookup returns CDR1 DFQATT and CDR2 SNEGSKA (reference sequence). The CDR3 DNA reads as TGCAGTGCTGAAGAGGGAACGAGGCAGTTCTTC. This translates into CSAEEGTRQFF.

This chain joins TRBV6-1 and TRBJ2-7; the D is unclear. V shed 1 base and J shed 4 bases, with 5 bases lying between them. The germline V gene encodes CDR1 MNHNS and CDR2 SASEGT. This CDR3 region has 12 residues. This CDR3 reads CASSEGVYEQYF. CDR3 nucleotide sequence: TGTGCCAGCAGTGAAGGGGTTTACGAGCAGTACTTC.

The chain is built from TRBV20-1 and TRBJ2-3; D may be TRBD2 (5 bases). Germline V gives CDR1 DFQATT, CDR2 SNEGSKA (reference sequence). With 1 base removed from V and 0 bases from J, the gap between germline ends came to 5 bases. The CDR3 totals 13 residues. CDR3 protein: CSARAGSTDTQYF. The CDR3 DNA reads as TGCAGTGCTAGAGCGGGGAGCACAGATACGCAGTATTTT.

The chain couples TRBV6-6 to TRBJ2-7; 8 bases agree with TRBD1. The CDR3 has 14 amino acids. V dropped 10 bases and J dropped 2; count of bases not matched to a gene: 10. Germline V gene sequence: CDR1 MNHNY, CDR2 SVGAGI (reference sequence). DNA for the CDR3: TGTGCCACCGGGTGGGGGACAGGCACCTACGAGCAGTACTTC. As protein: CATGWGTGTYEQYF.

The chain recombines TRBV18 with TRBJ2-1; a possible D gene is TRBD2 (6 bases). In germline, CDR1 is KGHSH, CDR2 LQKENI. The CDR3 contains 16 residues. The V end lost 6 bases, the J end lost 0 bases, and 15 bases lay between the germline ends. CDR3 residues: CASSLRDSSSYNEQFF. The CDR3, as DNA: TGTGCCAGCTCTCTTCGGGACTCAAGCTCCTACAATGAGCAGTTCTTC.

The chain joins TRBV5-1 to TRBJ1-1; a weak D match, TRBD1 (5 bases). The V end was cut by 4 bases, the J end by 0 bases, with 13 bases between. In germline, CDR1 is SGHRS, CDR2 YFSETQ. The CDR3 spans 15 residues. The CDR3 protein is CASSPDTGLNTEAFF. The CDR3 DNA reads as TGCGCCAGCAGCCCCGACACGGGACTGAACACTGAAGCTTTCTTT.

This clonotype was counted ten times or more. A much larger clone lies one base from this, so it may be a read error. The CDR3 sequence is CANSQTSGGTYEQYF. The CDR3 bases are TGTGCCAACAGCCAGACTAGCGGGGGTACCTACGAGCAGTACTTC. The J gene is TRBJ2-7, the V gene TRBV28; 12 nucleotides match TRBD2. The germline gives CDR1 MDHEN, CDR2 SYDVKM. The ends lost 10 bases at V and 2 bases at J; junction bases unmatched: 9. CDR3 size: 15 residues. Looking up the rest from reference TRBV28 and TRBJ2-7 gives the full variable domain: DVKVTQSSRYLVKRTGEKVFLECVQDMDHENMFWYRQDPGLGLRLIYFSYDVKMKEKGDIPEGYSVSREKKERFSLILESASTNQTSMYLCANSQTSGGTYEQYFGPGTRLTVT.

There are a few counts of this clonotype. The gene calls are TRBV3-1 and TRBJ2-1; either TRBD1 or TRBD2 may supply D (5 bases each). The J call is in doubt because the DNA end fits TRBJ2-5 better. This CDR3 spans 15 amino acids. Germline V gene data show CDR1 as LGHDT and CDR2 as YNNKEL (reference sequence). The CDR3 here is CASSQKTAGGATQYF. CDR3 sequence (DNA): TGTGCCAGCAGCCAAAAAACGGCGGGTGGGGCGACCCAGTACTTC.

To note about this clonotype: An end of the junction differs from the germline gene, which may be a read error. The chain joins TRBV20-1 to TRBJ1-3; tentative D call: TRBD1 (6 bases). From germline, CDR1 is DFQATT and CDR2 SNEGSKA (reference sequence). CDR3 size: 12 residues. The CDR3 region is CSTGSSGNTIYF. Written as DNA, the CDR3 is TGCTCCACAGGGTCCTCTGGAAATACCATATATTTT.

The J gene is TRBJ2-5, the V gene TRBV27; tentative D call: TRBD1 (7 bases). The CDR3 runs to 18 residues. V gave up 1 base and J gave up 2 bases, with 20 bases separating them. Germline V gene data show CDR1 as MNHEY and CDR2 as SMNVEV (reference sequence). CDR3 in amino acids: CASSLLGGRGTQQETQYF. In DNA form, the CDR3 reads TGTGCCAGCAGTTTATTGGGAGGCAGGGGGACCCAGCAAGAGACCCAGTACTTC.

In this sample, this clonotype turned up many times. V is TRBV28 and J is TRBJ2-3; tentatively, D is TRBD2 (5 bases). This CDR3 spans 16 amino acids. The V gene lost 6 bases and the J gene lost 4 bases, with 20 bases spanning the gap. CDR1 and CDR2 (germline): MDHEN, SYDVKM. This chain's CDR3 is CASSSPLGDGSDTQYF. The CDR3 DNA is TGTGCCAGCAGCTCACCCCTCGGGGATGGGTCAGATACGCAGTATTTT.

This sequence joins TRBV6-6 and TRBJ1-2; weak D call: TRBD1 (6 bases). Germline loops: CDR1 MNHNY, CDR2 SVGAGI (reference sequence). V lost 6 bases and J lost 7, with 21 bases in between. The CDR3 consists of 15 residues. CDR3 DNA sequence: TGTGCCAGCAGGAAACAGACAGGAGGTTTTTTTGGCTACACCTTC. The encoded protein is CASRKQTGGFFGYTF.

The table lists this clonotype with a count of one. The CDR3 nucleotides read TGTGCCAGCAGCACCAGTCTCCCCCACAGGACAGGGGACAACACTGAAGCTTTCTTT. It is translated as CASSTSLPHRTGDNTEAFF. V usage is TRBV7-3 and J usage is TRBJ1-1; TRBD1 agrees at 9 bases. The CDR3 has 19 residues. Trimming removed 5 bases from V and 2 bases from J; junction bases left unmatched: 18. Germline assignment: CDR1 SGHTA and CDR2 FQGTGA.

This clonotype appeared a few times. One junction end disagrees with the germline gene, perhaps due to a read error. J is TRBJ1-2 and V is TRBV12-3 or TRBV12-4, with D possibly TRBD1 on 5 matching bases. The CDR3 spans 14 residues. CDR3 loop: CASSYRSGGYGCTF. In nucleotides, the CDR3 is TGTGCCAGCAGTTACAGGAGTGGAGGCTATGGCTGCACCTTC.

This clonotype was recorded a few times. V gene TRBV25-1 combines with J gene TRBJ2-1; D gene uncertain. The J call is doubtful: the DNA matches TRBJ2-5 better. The CDR3 is 11 amino acids. CDR1 is MGHDK, CDR2 SYGVNS, per germline. The CDR3 protein is CASSEKITQYF. As DNA, the CDR3 is TGTGCCAGCAGTGAAAAAATCACCCAGTACTTC.

V usage is TRBV18 and J usage is TRBJ2-3; 11 bases are shared with TRBD1. Germline V gene data show CDR1 as KGHSH and CDR2 as LQKENI. The CDR3 extends over 17 amino acids. The junction had 8 bases not matched to a gene; V was cut back by 4 bases and J by 2 bases. The CDR3 DNA is TGTGCCAGCTCACGCGTCGGGACAGGGGGTATCACAGATACGCAGTATTTT. Translating it yields CASSRVGTGGITDTQYF.

This clonotype was found many times. The chain recombines TRBV29-1 with TRBJ2-1, with TRBD2 identical over 10 bases. The CDR3 runs to 15 residues. V trimming: 7 bases; J trimming: 6 bases; junction bases outside the gene matches: 12. Germline V gene data show CDR1 as SQVTM and CDR2 as ANQGSEA. In nucleotides, the CDR3 is TGCAGCGCCCGCTATCGACTAGCGGGCGGCAATGAGCAGTTCTTC. Translated: CSARYRLAGGNEQFF.

The chain joins TRBV6-5 to TRBJ2-3; D uncertain. V was trimmed by 7 bases and J by 2 bases, leaving 13 bases between them. Germline V gives CDR1 MNHEY, CDR2 SVGAGI. The CDR3 loop spans 14 amino acids. The CDR3 reads CASKGIYDTDTQYF. DNA of the CDR3: TGTGCCAGCAAGGGTATCTACGACACAGATACGCAGTATTTT.

The chain carries TRBV7-9 and TRBJ2-7; D gene uncertain. The CDR3 has 13 amino acids. The germline gives CDR1 SEHNR, CDR2 FQNEAQ (reference sequence). V lost 5 bases and J lost 5, with 13 bases in between. As DNA, the CDR3 is TGTGCCAGCAGCCGGGCGCCCACTAACGAGCAGTACTTC. Translated: CASSRAPTNEQYF. The full variable domain, in which reference TRBV7-9 and TRBJ2-7 provide the parts outside the CDR3, is DTGVSQNPRHKITKRGQNVTFRCDPISEHNRLYWYRQTLGQGPEFLTYFQNEAQLEKSRLLSDRFSAERPKGSFSTLEIQRTEQGDSAMYLCASSRAPTNEQYFGPGTRLTVT.

The rearrangement joins TRBV10-1 to TRBJ2-3; D may be TRBD2 (6 bases). This CDR3 region has 12 residues. V was clipped by 2 bases and J by 9 bases, with 9 bases between them. Germline lookup yields CDR1 WNHNN and CDR2 SYGVQD (reference sequence). CDR3 sequence reads: CASSETGGTQYF. As DNA, the CDR3 is TGCGCCAGCAGTGAGACCGGAGGGACGCAGTATTTT.

The chain combines TRBV7-8 with TRBJ1-1, with D possibly TRBD1 on 6 matching bases. The V gene lost 4 bases and the J gene lost 2 bases, with 14 bases spanning the gap. The germline V gene has CDR1 SGHVS and CDR2 FQNEAQ. This CDR3 spans 15 amino acids. CDR3 nucleotide sequence: TGTGCCAGCAGCTCGGGAGCAGGGGAAAACACTGAAGCTTTCTTT. Translated: CASSSGAGENTEAFF.

This clonotype was counted a few times. Given a much more abundant clone one base away, this may be a read error. A read error is likely, as this CDR3 ends without the conserved phenylalanine or tryptophan. This sequence joins TRBV20-1 and TRBJ2-5; possible D gene TRBD2, 6 bases. The assigned J gene may be wrong: the sequence end matches TRBJ2-1 better. This CDR3 is 14 amino acids long. The germline CDR1 and CDR2 sequences are DFQATT and SNEGSKA (reference sequence). The CDR3 DNA sequence: TGCAGTGCTACAGGCTCGGGGGTCAACAATGAGCAGTTCCTC. This sequence encodes CSATGSGVNNEQFL.

This clonotype was picked up a small number of times. V is TRBV27 and J is TRBJ2-5; 7 nucleotides line up with TRBD1. Germline CDR1 MNHEY, CDR2 SMNVEV (reference sequence). The CDR3 totals 15 residues. The trim removed 7 bases at V and 3 bases at J, leaving 11 bases unmatched. CDR3 sequence (DNA): TGTGCCAGCAAAATCTCCGGGACAGAAAAAGAGACCCAGTACTTC. It is translated as CASKISGTEKETQYF.

The V and J genes are TRBV20-1 and TRBJ2-7; TRBD2 might be the D (5 bases). The V and J ends lost 5 bases and 3 bases respectively, with 17 bases between them. Germline CDR1 reads DFQATT; CDR2 reads SNEGSKA (reference sequence). The CDR3 extends over 14 amino acids. The CDR3 reads CSAGGLGNNYEQYF. CDR3 bases: TGCAGTGCTGGAGGACTTGGGAACAACTACGAGCAGTACTTC.